The rows below give T cell receptor beta chains drawn from one sample of a study of cytomegalovirus exposure and HLA in healthy donors. The repertoire was sequenced with immunoSEQ multiplex PCR; TCRdb's copy has only in-frame clones and lacks some. The repertoire holds some 200,000 clones, with 75% to 90% as singletons. Specimen: PBMCs. These receptors were collected from a woman in her fifties or sixties in good health and CMV-seropositive. Each CDR3 is given with its conserved first and last residue. Size tells how often a clone was seen (once, few, many) or the class of an expanded clone, and some rows leave it out.

V gene	clone size	CDR3 protein
TRBV27	-	CASSFYRGHGYTF
TRBV6-6	-	CASSYFSGEGAIYF
TRBV5-1	-	CASSAGYYTDTQYF
TRBV28	-	CASSHFRREETQYF
TRBV7-9	-	CASSFWSGGEETQYF
TRBV29-1	-	CSVVTRKGKNTGELFF
TRBV6-5	-	CASSRGEKLFF
TRBV4-1	-	CASSHSLAGVYNEQFF
TRBV13	-	CASSLSGAALGETQYF
TRBV7-9	-	CASSLGTAPGYTF
TRBV5-1	once	CASSSDGSGETQYF
TRBV5-5	-	CASRPTGLTEAFF
TRBV2	once	CASRGQGNYGYTF
TRBV5-1	-	CASSESGQGLVGYTF
TRBV18	-	CASSQSGTEAYGYTF
TRBV7-2	-	CASSPGRGATYEQYF
TRBV7-9	once	CASSLGGLAGAYEQYF
TRBV7-2	-	CASSRGHSQETQYF
TRBV6-5	-	CASSSYADTRQETQYF
TRBV10-3	-	CAISESRGSLSRGYGYTF
TRBV5-1	-	CASSSSGTGELFF
TRBV10-2	-	CASSTGVHEQYF
TRBV6-5	-	CASSSDRNTIYF
TRBV6-5	-	CASRRTEGGYTF
TRBV4-3	-	CASSPKGGNQPQHF
TRBV7-9	-	CSSSPSGQSNTEAFF
TRBV28	-	CASTPPGRGDQPQHF
TRBV7-8	few	CASSRNLAGGRADTQYF
TRBV19	-	CASSMGQYNEQFF
TRBV28	-	CASSSQRVWTGELFF
TRBV18	-	CASSRGVEETQYF
TRBV6-6	-	CANSSTYQETQYF
TRBV7-9	-	CASSPRDRQETQYF
TRBV10-1	-	CATQDRGLGEQFF
TRBV9	-	CASSESGSDEQYF
TRBV10-3	-	CAIRATSGGLGETQYF
TRBV29-1	-	CSVGTGSGYTF
TRBV18	-	CASSSPGTDTGELFF
TRBV4-1	-	CASSQGVGQNTGELFF
TRBV5-8	-	CASSLDRGFLETQYF
TRBV19	-	CASSITPLAGGSDTQYF
TRBV6-6	-	CASRPTGGDYGYTF
TRBV5-6	-	CASSTGQGINQPQHF
TRBV7-9	-	CSSSLTSGTDEKLFF
TRBV19	few	CASYPSGRGNYGYTF
TRBV27	-	CASSLSPGLGYNEQFF
TRBV5-4	-	CASSGGTADTEAFF
TRBV11-2	-	CASSLRGGRETQYF
TRBV25-1	-	CASSPLVDRDSPLHF
TRBV27	-	CASRLRDTFTDTQYF
TRBV5-6	few	CASSLGLDSPLHF
TRBV4-1	-	CASSQDEGQTNTEAFF
TRBV28	-	CASSSPSSLDTDTQYF
TRBV7-9	-	CASSLLETFNTGELFF
TRBV28	-	CASSFGRQLGRRDGEQYF
TRBV7-8	-	CASSWASNQPQHF
TRBV2	once	CASSATYYEQYF
TRBV7-2	few	CASSSGQQETQYF
TRBV6-1	-	CASSVAEAPLHF
TRBV28	-	CASSLRWTSGRQETQYF